One T cell receptor beta chain is described in this entry. Antigen unknown. TCRdb keeps only in-frame clones here, not all; method: immunoSEQ multiplex PCR. The sample lists 68,000 or so clones, approximately 80% seen once, with over 1.1% in the top ten. This sample stems from a study of OX40 agonist ivuxolimab in advanced cancers. Study results and caveats: Certain nonresponders likewise exhibited a low normalized T-cell clonal expansion.

CDR1 and CDR2 from the germline V gene are SGHTS and YDEGEE. The CDR3 spans 10 residues. Trimming stripped 4 bases from V and 12 bases from J, with 10 bases between. This TCR was sampled from an adult with an advanced solid tumor such as melanoma, head and neck, liver or kidney cancer. Here the sequenced sample was CD4+ or CD8+ T cells sorted from blood, taken in a trial of the OX40 agonist ivuxolimab. This rearrangement joins TRBV5-8 to TRBJ1-1; D possibly corresponds to TRBD1 (5 bases). The CDR3 bases are TGTGCCAGCAGCGTTTCAGGGTCTTTCTTT. As protein: CASSVSGSFF. The entire variable domain, with the rest obtained from reference TRBV5-8 and TRBJ1-1, is as follows: EAGVTQSPTHLIKTRGQQATLRCSPISGHTSVYWYQQALGLGLQFLLWYDEGEERNRGNFPPRFSGRQFPNYSSELNVNALELEDSALYLCASSVSGSFFGQGTRLTVV.